The T cell receptor beta chain under discussion was sequenced for a study of cytomegalovirus exposure and HLA in healthy donors. Study details: Among the 398 genotyped donors, approximately 80% were placed in the Caucasian-associated ancestry cluster.

Worth noting for this clone: What it recognizes is unknown.

PCR involved 60 Vbeta and 13 Jbeta primers. Sequencing used immunoSEQ multiplex PCR; TCRdb keeps in-frame clones, though not all of them. The sample has a few hundred thousand clones; roughly 83% are singletons. In germline, CDR1 is MGHRA, CDR2 YSYEKL. V shed 5 bases and J shed 5 bases, with 22 bases lying between them. This CDR3 is built from 17 residues. Study results and limitations: Later analysis demonstrated an association between a missense DCLRE1C variant and TCR beta V- and J-gene trimming.

The V and J genes are TRBV4-1 and TRBJ1-5; TRBD1 is a possible D gene (6 bases). Sequenced material: PBMCs. This clonotype was sampled from a girl aged 5-17 years in good health and CMV-seronegative. The CDR3 is CASSYEIPQGHDQPQHF. In DNA form, the CDR3 reads TGCGCCAGCAGCTACGAGATTCCGCAGGGGCACGATCAGCCCCAGCATTTT.